The 10 T cell receptor beta chains given below trace back to one sample, sequenced in a study of regulatory T cells in long-lasting Graves disease. The authors built TCR beta libraries using iRepertoire HTBI primers and Arm-PCR of CDR3 regions. Each CDR3 protein is one row after TCRdb ran MiXCR on the multiplex PCR reads. The data show 350,000 to 500,000 distinct CDR3 sequences, with around 13% seen just once and approximately 15% held by the top ten. Time point described: newly diagnosed GD, antithyroid drugs for less than 3 months. PBMC RNA served as the TCR library source. The sample also formed part of further work on T cells in Graves' hyperthyroidism and ophthalmopathy.

Sequencing used peripheral blood mononuclear cells (PBMCs), obtained at new diagnosis, from a patient treated with antithyroid drugs. The receptors originated from a woman between 50 and 59 years old with Graves disease.

The table lists this clonotype with a few counts. The chain links TRBV5-1 to TRBJ2-3; the D gene is possibly TRBD1 (5 bases). The V and J ends lost 4 bases and 0 bases respectively, with 15 bases between them. The CDR3 loop spans 16 amino acids. Looked up from germline, CDR1 is SGHRS and CDR2 is YFSETQ. The CDR3 loop reads CASSAPTEASTDTQYF. The CDR3 nucleotides read TGCGCCAGCAGCGCACCGACAGAAGCTAGCACAGATACGCAGTATTTT.

This chain links TRBV27 with TRBJ2-7; TRBD2 aligns across 13 bases. The length of the CDR3 is 14 residues. Germline V gene lookup returns CDR1 MNHEY and CDR2 SMNVEV (reference sequence). V trimming: 6 bases; J trimming: 1 base; junction bases outside the gene matches: 0. The CDR3 nucleotides are TGTGCCAGCAGGGGACTAGCGGGATCCTACGAGCAGTACTTC. It translates to CASRGLAGSYEQYF.

This clonotype was recorded at least ten times. The chain uses TRBV4-1 and TRBJ2-1; 8 bases fit TRBD2. From germline, CDR1 is MGHRA and CDR2 YSYEKL. The CDR3 spans 14 residues. Losses at the gene ends were 1 base for V and 8 bases for J; bases not matched to a gene: 4. CDR3: CASSQAGRADEQFF. CDR3 DNA: TGCGCCAGCAGCCAAGCCGGGAGGGCCGATGAGCAGTTCTTC.

This clonotype showed up many times. The chain combines TRBV12-3 or TRBV12-4 with TRBJ2-7; D is possibly TRBD1 or TRBD2 (5 bases each). Trimming took 1 base from V and 7 from J, leaving 14 bases between them. The CDR3 totals 14 residues. This chain's CDR3 is CASSLVRLGDEQYF. As DNA, the CDR3 is TGTGCCAGCAGTTTAGTTCGTTTGGGGGATGAGCAGTACTTC.

V gene TRBV13 combines with J gene TRBJ2-3, with 12 bases fitting TRBD2. Germline values: CDR1 PRHDT, CDR2 FYEKMQ (reference sequence). Germline trimming cut 8 bases from V and 3 bases from J; bases unmatched to any gene: 3. The CDR3 is 14 amino acids. DNA of the CDR3: TGTGCCAGCTTGACTAGCGGGGGTACAGATACGCAGTATTTT. Translated, it gives CASLTSGGTDTQYF.

This clonotype was seen ten or more times. The gene calls are TRBV2 and TRBJ2-1; 11 nucleotides match TRBD2. Per germline, CDR1 SNHLY and CDR2 FYNNEI. The CDR3 runs 16 residues. J gave up 0 bases and V 6 bases, and 4 bases lay outside the gene matches. The CDR3 loop reads CASRSGLAGSYNEQFF. The CDR3 DNA is TGTGCCAGCAGGTCAGGACTAGCGGGCTCCTACAATGAGCAGTTCTTC.

This clonotype appeared a single time. A read error may be the cause here, since a much bigger clone is one base away. V and J are TRBV6-5 and TRBJ2-2; TRBD2 agrees at 14 bases. The CDR3 runs 18 residues. Germline V gene data show CDR1 as MNHEY and CDR2 as SVGAGI. CDR3 region: CASSYGTSGSSNAGELFF. The CDR3 DNA reads as TGTGCCAGCAGTTACGGGACTAGCGGGAGCTCGAACGCCGGGGAGCTGTTTTTT.

V is TRBV4-1 and J is TRBJ2-3, with 13 bases aligning to TRBD2. This CDR3 has 17 amino acids. Trimming removed 3 bases from V and 5 bases from J; junction bases left unmatched: 8. Germline V gene data show CDR1 as MGHRA and CDR2 as YSYEKL. The CDR3 sequence: CASSQLLAGGLGDTQYF. CDR3 DNA sequence: TGCGCCAGCAGCCAGCTACTAGCGGGAGGGTTAGGAGATACGCAGTATTTT.

This clonotype was observed many times. This chain uses TRBV12-3 or TRBV12-4 with TRBJ2-7; 8 bases are shared with TRBD1. The J segment lost 2 bases and the V segment lost 6 bases, leaving 9 bases of the junction unmatched. The CDR3 totals 15 residues. The DNA of the CDR3 is TGTGCCAGCAGCCCCGGGACAGGTCCCGCCTACGAGCAGTACTTC. It codes for CASSPGTGPAYEQYF.

In this sample, this clonotype turned up once. This likely came from a read error, as a far larger clone is one base away. The rearrangement joins TRBV11-2 to TRBJ1-1; D is possibly TRBD1 (5 bases). This CDR3 region has 13 residues. From germline, CDR1 is SGHAT and CDR2 FQNNGV. CDR3 nucleotide sequence: TGTGCCAGCAGCCGGGACCGGAACACTGAAGTTTTCTTT. Translation gives CASSRDRNTEVFF.